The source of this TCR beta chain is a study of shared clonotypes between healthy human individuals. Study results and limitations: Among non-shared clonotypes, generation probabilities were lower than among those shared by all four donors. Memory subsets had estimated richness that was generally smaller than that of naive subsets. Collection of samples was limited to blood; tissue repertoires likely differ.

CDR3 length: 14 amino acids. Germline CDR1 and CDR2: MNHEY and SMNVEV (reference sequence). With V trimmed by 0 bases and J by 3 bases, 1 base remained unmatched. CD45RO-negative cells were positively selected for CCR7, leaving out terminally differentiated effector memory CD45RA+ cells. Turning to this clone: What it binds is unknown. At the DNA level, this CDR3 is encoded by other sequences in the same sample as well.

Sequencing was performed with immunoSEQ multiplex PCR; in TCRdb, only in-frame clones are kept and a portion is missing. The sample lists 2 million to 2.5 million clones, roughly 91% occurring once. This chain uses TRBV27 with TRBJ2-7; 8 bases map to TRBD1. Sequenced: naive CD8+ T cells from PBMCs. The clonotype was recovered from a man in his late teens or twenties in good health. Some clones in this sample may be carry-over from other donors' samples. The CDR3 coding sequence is TGTGCCAGCAGTTTATCGGGACAGGTCTACGAGCAGTACTTC. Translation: CASSLSGQVYEQYF.